Listed below are T cell receptor beta chains from one sample, sequenced in a study of identifying expanded T cells in peripheral blood. Profiling relied on immunoSEQ multiplex PCR, and the TCRdb table lists in-frame clones only, not all of them. Of about 91,000 clones listed, 88% are singletons. Sequencing was performed on blood. Source of these receptors: a person aged 18 to 75 in good health. The conserved cysteine and the conserved F or W are not part of the CDR3 here. A D gene is named only where the DNA matches it firmly.

V	J	D	CDR3
TRBV7-2	TRBJ1-2	-	AILPTGGELFGYT
TRBV10-1	TRBJ1-1	-	ASSQTRGNTEAF
TRBV11-2	TRBJ1-3	-	ASSLIPAPGNTIY
TRBV11-2	TRBJ1-6	-	ASSGHRNYNSPLH
TRBV9	TRBJ2-3	TRBD2	ASSGGGGATQY
TRBV4-2	TRBJ2-7	-	ASSQDEGYTFGEQY
TRBV5-1	TRBJ1-1	TRBD1	ASSLDLRGQEAF
TRBV27	TRBJ1-5	-	ASSSGTDSNQPQH
TRBV10-3	TRBJ2-7	-	AISGSTAGQYEQY
TRBV27	TRBJ2-7	-	ASSSLRESYEQY
TRBV7-3	TRBJ2-5	TRBD1	ASSSSGTGRETQY
TRBV19	TRBJ2-4	TRBD2	ASSIDTGLVSRNIQY
TRBV30	TRBJ1-2	-	AWSHITSAYGYT
TRBV5-1	TRBJ2-2	-	ASSQIQGVNTGELF
TRBV29-1	TRBJ1-2	TRBD1	SVDGTGPNYGYT
TRBV27	TRBJ1-1	TRBD1	ASSPWTGKGTEAF
TRBV11-2	TRBJ2-5	-	ASSRGPLGETQY
TRBV12-5	TRBJ1-3	-	ASGFGGNTIY
TRBV28	TRBJ1-4	-	ASSLFEGNEKLF
TRBV27	TRBJ2-2	-	ASSYLAYTGELF
TRBV5-8	TRBJ1-1	-	ASSLAGTNTEAF
TRBV11-2	TRBJ2-3	-	ASSLQGEGTQY
TRBV18	TRBJ1-1	TRBD1	ASSPWTGGSATEAF
TRBV2	TRBJ2-7	-	ASSDISALSYEQY
TRBV5-6	TRBJ2-7	-	ASSLGSGLSYEQY
TRBV6-6	TRBJ1-2	-	ASSYSGADGYT
TRBV28	TRBJ2-6	-	ASSSGANVLT
TRBV4-1	TRBJ1-1	-	ASSDSMNTEAF
TRBV5-6	TRBJ2-3	TRBD2	ASSTGLPTDTQY
TRBV19	TRBJ2-3	-	ASSIRVRTDTQY
TRBV11-2	TRBJ2-7	TRBD1	ASSKGAHYEQY
TRBV2	TRBJ1-5	TRBD1	ASRSTGDQPQH
TRBV19	TRBJ1-5	TRBD1	ASSIVDRGPYQPQH
TRBV6-5	TRBJ2-7	-	ASSEIYEQY
TRBV27	TRBJ2-3	-	ASSFKSDTQY
TRBV7-2	TRBJ1-1	-	ASSSPFSRQVIMNTEAF
TRBV6-5	TRBJ2-7	-	ASSYGGTTYEQY